The 21 T cell receptor beta chains given below trace back to one sample, sequenced in a study of OX40 agonist ivuxolimab in advanced cancers. TCRdb's copy holds only in-frame clones and misses some; the assay was immunoSEQ multiplex PCR. The sample has more than 20,000 clones, 84% seen once. The sequencing used CD4+ or CD8+ T cells sorted from blood, collected in a trial of the OX40 agonist ivuxolimab. These receptors all stem from an adult with an advanced solid tumor such as melanoma, head and neck, liver or kidney cancer.

The chain is built from TRBV30 and TRBJ2-3; D remains unclear. V was trimmed by 2 bases and J by 0 bases, leaving 12 bases between them. CDR3 length: 15 residues. The germline CDR1 and CDR2 sequences are GTSNPN and SVGIG (reference sequence). CDR3 nucleotides: TGTGCCTGGAGTTCGACTTATTTTAGCACAGATACGCAGTATTTT. The encoded protein is CAWSSTYFSTDTQYF.

The CDR3 DNA sequence: TGTGCCAGCAGCATCGGTGTTGGACTTCCCACAGATACGCAGTATTTT. It translates to CASSIGVGLPTDTQYF. The chain joins TRBV28 to TRBJ2-3; a weak D match, TRBD2 (5 bases). Germline V gene lookup returns CDR1 MDHEN and CDR2 SYDVKM. The CDR3 covers 16 residues. Trimming removed 6 bases at V and 2 bases at J, with 18 bases between.

The chain joins TRBV13 to TRBJ2-1; D ambiguous. There are 14 residues in the CDR3. The germline V and J ends were trimmed by 2 bases and 5 bases, with 10 bases remaining between them. From germline, CDR1 is PRHDT and CDR2 FYEKMQ (reference sequence). CDR3 region: CASSLSRRNNEQFF. The CDR3 nucleotides are TGTGCCAGCAGCTTAAGTCGGAGAAACAATGAGCAGTTCTTC.

The rearrangement links TRBV9 to TRBJ2-3, with 8 bases that match TRBD2. The V gene end was trimmed by 3 bases and the J gene end by 0 bases; junction bases not matched to a gene: 3. The CDR3 has 15 amino acids. Germline CDR1 is SGDLS and CDR2 is YYNGEE. This CDR3 reads CASSAGTSSTDTQYF. The CDR3 bases are TGTGCCAGCAGCGCCGGGACTAGTAGCACAGATACGCAGTATTTT.

The chain joins TRBV6-4 to TRBJ2-1; D ambiguous. The V end was cut by 0 bases, the J end by 3 bases, with 9 bases between. The germline V gene has CDR1 MRHNA and CDR2 SNTAGT. This CDR3 has 15 amino acids. This chain's CDR3 is CASSDSGGDYNEQFF. CDR3 nucleotides: TGTGCCAGCAGTGACTCAGGTGGGGACTACAATGAGCAGTTCTTC.

This rearrangement joins TRBV9 to TRBJ2-7, with 10 bases matching TRBD2. This CDR3 has 16 amino acids. V shed 0 bases, J shed 2 bases, and the junction held 5 bases outside the gene matches. Germline V gene lookup returns CDR1 SGDLS and CDR2 YYNGEE. Written as DNA, the CDR3 is TGTGCCAGCAGCGTAGGCGGTCTAGCGGGAGCCTACGAGCAGTACTTC. Translated, it gives CASSVGGLAGAYEQYF.

The rearrangement links TRBV7-9 to TRBJ1-2; 12 bases map to TRBD1. V lost 3 bases, J lost 6 bases, and 5 bases stayed unmatched. The CDR3 loop spans 15 amino acids. Germline CDR1 reads SEHNR; CDR2 reads FQNEAQ (reference sequence). This CDR3 is CASSFGTGGADGYTF. CDR3 sequence (DNA): TGTGCCAGCAGCTTCGGGACAGGGGGCGCGGATGGCTACACCTTC. The full variable domain, completed using reference TRBV7-9 and TRBJ1-2, is DTGVSQNPRHKITKRGQNVTFRCDPISEHNRLYWYRQTLGQGPEFLTYFQNEAQLEKSRLLSDRFSAERPKGSFSTLEIQRTEQGDSAMYLCASSFGTGGADGYTFGSGTRLTVV.

V gene TRBV27 combines with J gene TRBJ1-1; 7 bases are shared with TRBD1. Germline V gene data show CDR1 as MNHEY and CDR2 as SMNVEV (reference sequence). Trimming cost V 8 bases and J 4 bases; bases outside gene matches: 10. The CDR3 covers 14 residues. CDR3 residues: CASAGHRGSTEAFF. DNA of the CDR3: TGTGCCAGCGCTGGACACAGGGGTAGCACTGAAGCTTTCTTT.

The V and J genes are TRBV11-2 and TRBJ2-1; 7 bases match TRBD2. Germline CDR1 is SGHAT and CDR2 is FQNNGV. Losses at the gene ends were 5 bases for V and 3 bases for J; bases not matched to a gene: 10. The CDR3 is made up of 16 amino acids. CDR3 sequence (DNA): TGTGCCAGCAGCGGACGGGACTACTCCATCTACAATGAGCAGTTCTTC. Encoded protein: CASSGRDYSIYNEQFF.

This clone has only a few counts. The chain is built from TRBV7-8 and TRBJ2-6; unclear D gene. Germline CDR1 and CDR2: SGHVS and FQNEAQ. This CDR3 spans 15 amino acids. V was cut by 0 bases and J by 0 bases, with 3 bases left in between. This CDR3 reads CASSLAVSGANVLTF. Written as DNA, the CDR3 is TGTGCCAGCAGCTTAGCTGTCTCTGGGGCCAACGTCCTGACTTTC. Full variable domain (missing parts from reference TRBV7-8 and TRBJ2-6): GAGVSQSPRYKVAKRGQDVALRCDPISGHVSLFWYQQALGQGPEFLTYFQNEAQLDKSGLPSDRFFAERPEGSVSTLKIQRTQQEDSAVYLCASSLAVSGANVLTFGAGSRLTVL.

The chain carries TRBV6-4 and TRBJ2-3, with 10 bases fitting TRBD1. Trimming at V came to 2 bases and at J to 3 bases, leaving 5 bases not matched to a gene. CDR1 is MRHNA and CDR2 is SNTAGT in the germline V gene. This CDR3 contains 16 residues. The CDR3 DNA reads TGTGCCAGCAGTGACACGGGACAGGGGATTACAGATACGCAGTATTTT. Residues: CASSDTGQGITDTQYF.

The gene calls are TRBV4-1 and TRBJ2-7, with TRBD2 identical over 13 bases. V gave up 5 bases and J gave up 7 bases; unmatched junction bases: 8. This CDR3 has 15 amino acids. The germline V gene encodes CDR1 MGHRA and CDR2 YSYEKL. For the CDR3, the DNA is TGCGCCAGCAGCTACGGGACTAGCGGGACGGGGGAGCAGTACTTC. It is translated as CASSYGTSGTGEQYF.

The CDR3 coding sequence is TGTGCCAGCAGTTTTAATGTACCGGGACTAGGAACAAGGCGAGGGGAGCAGTACTTC. Protein: CASSFNVPGLGTRRGEQYF. This chain joins TRBV28 and TRBJ2-7, with TRBD2 identical over 8 bases. The CDR3 consists of 19 residues. Germline lookup yields CDR1 MDHEN and CDR2 SYDVKM. The V and J ends lost 3 bases and 7 bases, in that order; junction bases with no gene match: 23.

This sequence joins TRBV7-9 and TRBJ1-5; 8 bases map to TRBD1. Germline values: CDR1 SEHNR, CDR2 FQNEAQ (reference sequence). CDR3 size: 14 residues. J was trimmed by 7 bases and V by 4 bases; bases with no gene match: 6. In DNA, the CDR3 is TGTGCCAGCAGCTCGGACAGGGATAACCAGCCCCAGCATTTT. This gives the protein CASSSDRDNQPQHF.

The genes are TRBV27 and TRBJ1-2; possible D gene TRBD1, 5 bases. The CDR3 runs 14 residues. Trimming took off 3 bases at V and 7 bases at J, with 15 bases between the two ends. The V gene's germline CDR1 is MNHEY and CDR2 SMNVEV (reference sequence). In DNA, the CDR3 is TGTGCCAGCAGTTTCTTTGAGGGGACGGCTGGCTACACCTTC. It translates to CASSFFEGTAGYTF.

The rearrangement uses TRBV5-1 and TRBJ1-5; the D is unclear. The CDR3 loop spans 13 amino acids. CDR1 and CDR2 (germline): SGHRS, YFSETQ. V lost 1 base, J lost 10 bases, and 12 bases lay in between. The CDR3 bases are TGCGCCAGCAGCTTGCACACGGGCAACCCCCAGCATTTT. The encoded protein is CASSLHTGNPQHF. Using reference TRBV5-1 and TRBJ1-5 for the parts outside the CDR3, the full variable domain is KAGVTQTPRYLIKTRGQQVTLSCSPISGHRSVSWYQQTPGQGLQFLFEYFSETQRNKGNFPGRFSGRQFSNSRSEMNVSTLELGDSALYLCASSLHTGNPQHFGDGTRLSIL.

This rearrangement joins TRBV10-1 to TRBJ2-4; D remains unclear. Germline V gene sequence: CDR1 WNHNN, CDR2 SYGVQD (reference sequence). Trimming stripped 6 bases from V and 2 bases from J, with 5 bases between. This CDR3 contains 12 residues. As DNA, the CDR3 is TGCGCCAGCAGGACGACCAAAAACATTCAGTACTTC. This sequence encodes CASRTTKNIQYF.

The CDR3 here is CASSLYTSEQYF. CDR3 nucleotide sequence: TGTGCCAGCAGTTTATACACTAGCGAGCAGTACTTC. This chain connects TRBV28 to TRBJ2-7; maybe TRBD2 (5 bases). Trimming took off 1 base at V and 6 bases at J, with 7 bases between the two ends. The CDR3 has 12 residues. Germline-derived CDR1 and CDR2 are MDHEN and SYDVKM.

This chain connects TRBV30 to TRBJ2-7, with D maybe TRBD2 (6 bases). The CDR3 is made up of 11 amino acids. CDR1 is GTSNPN and CDR2 is SVGIG in the germline V gene (reference sequence). The germline V and J ends were trimmed by 3 bases and 4 bases, with 7 bases remaining between them. The CDR3 here is CAWREGYEQYF. CDR3 sequence (DNA): TGTGCCTGGAGGGAGGGATACGAGCAGTACTTC.

This sequence joins TRBV7-9 and TRBJ1-1, with TRBD1 matching 7 bases. The CDR3 contains 16 residues. The J segment lost 3 bases and the V segment lost 5 bases, leaving 12 bases of the junction unmatched. The germline gives CDR1 SEHNR, CDR2 FQNEAQ (reference sequence). Here the CDR3 DNA reads TGTGCCAGCAGCCCACAACTAGGACAGGCCGACACTGAAGCTTTCTTT. This gives the protein CASSPQLGQADTEAFF.

The J gene is TRBJ2-5, the V gene TRBV5-1; D might be TRBD2 (5 bases). The CDR3 runs to 13 residues. The V gene lost 4 bases and the J gene lost 5 bases, with 12 bases spanning the gap. Germline values: CDR1 SGHRS, CDR2 YFSETQ. CDR3 sequence: CASSNTRRETQYF. CDR3 sequence (DNA): TGCGCCAGCAGCAATACAAGGAGGGAGACCCAGTACTTC. Complete variable domain (other parts from reference TRBV5-1 and TRBJ2-5): KAGVTQTPRYLIKTRGQQVTLSCSPISGHRSVSWYQQTPGQGLQFLFEYFSETQRNKGNFPGRFSGRQFSNSRSEMNVSTLELGDSALYLCASSNTRRETQYFGPGTRLLVL.